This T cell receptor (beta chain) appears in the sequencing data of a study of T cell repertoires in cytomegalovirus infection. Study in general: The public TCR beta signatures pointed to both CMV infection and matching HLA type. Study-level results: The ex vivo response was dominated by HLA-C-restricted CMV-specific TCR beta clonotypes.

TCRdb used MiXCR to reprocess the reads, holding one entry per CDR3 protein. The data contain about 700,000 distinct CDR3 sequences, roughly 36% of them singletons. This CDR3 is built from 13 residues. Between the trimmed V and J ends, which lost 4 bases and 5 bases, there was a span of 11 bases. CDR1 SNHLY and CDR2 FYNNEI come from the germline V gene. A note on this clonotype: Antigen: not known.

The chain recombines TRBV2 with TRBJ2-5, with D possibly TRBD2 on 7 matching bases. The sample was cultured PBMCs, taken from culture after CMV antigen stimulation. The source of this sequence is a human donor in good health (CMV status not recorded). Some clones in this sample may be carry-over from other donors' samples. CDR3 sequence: CASSGEGGETQYF. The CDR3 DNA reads TGTGCCAGCAGTGGAGAGGGGGGGGAGACCCAGTACTTC.